Presented here are 13 T cell receptor beta chains from one specimen sequenced in a study of T cell changes during pregnancy in multiple sclerosis. Libraries were prepared by immunoSEQ multiplex PCR; TCRdb keeps only in-frame clonotypes and omits some of them. Of fewer than 140,000 clones in the sample, less than 95% were seen once. The material sequenced was peripheral blood, taken after pregnancy. Receptors originate from a female donor with multiple sclerosis, enrolled in a pregnancy study.

The J gene is TRBJ1-6, the V gene TRBV2, with TRBD1 as a possible D gene (6 bases). The V gene lost 8 bases and the J gene lost 7 bases, with 15 bases spanning the gap. The CDR3 runs to 14 residues. The germline V gene has CDR1 SNHLY and CDR2 FYNNEI. The CDR3 nucleotides are TGTGCCAGCTCGAACCAGGGGACCAATTCACCCCTCCACTTT. Residues: CASSNQGTNSPLHF.

J is TRBJ2-7 and V is TRBV5-1, with TRBD1 matching over 9 bases. CDR1 and CDR2 (germline): SGHRS, YFSETQ. This CDR3 has 16 amino acids. The V gene end was trimmed by 3 bases and the J gene end by 0 bases; junction bases not matched to a gene: 7. CDR3 in amino acids: CASSSQGQGLSYEQYF. DNA for the CDR3: TGCGCCAGCAGCTCCCAAGGACAGGGGCTCTCCTACGAGCAGTACTTC.

The CDR3 region has the DNA TGTGCCTGGGACAGGGAAGGATCACCCCTCCACTTT. Its translation is CAWDREGSPLHF. The rearrangement links TRBV30 to TRBJ1-6, with TRBD1 matching 7 bases. Germline values: CDR1 GTSNPN, CDR2 SVGIG (reference sequence). The CDR3 loop spans 12 amino acids. J gave up 10 bases and V 5 bases, and 5 bases lay outside the gene matches.

This rearrangement joins TRBV29-1 to TRBJ2-2; a weak D match, TRBD2 (6 bases). V was shortened by 7 bases and J by 3 bases, with 15 bases between the two germline ends. The germline V gene has CDR1 SQVTM and CDR2 ANQGSEA. This CDR3 region has 14 residues. This CDR3 reads CSAGRGYDTGELFF. CDR3 DNA: TGCAGCGCCGGGCGGGGATACGACACCGGGGAGCTGTTTTTT.

The chain has TRBV6-7 and TRBJ2-2, with 7 bases aligning to TRBD2. TRBV6-7 is an ORF for which the function is uncertain. The CDR3 has 20 residues. Trimming at V came to 5 bases and at J to 5 bases, leaving 23 bases not matched to a gene. CDR3 protein: CASSPSTGGGPPLKTGELFF. The CDR3 DNA follows: TGTGCCAGCAGTCCATCAACCGGGGGAGGGCCTCCGTTGAAGACCGGGGAGCTGTTTTTT.

The chain is built from TRBV30 and TRBJ1-2; possibly TRBD1 for D (6 bases). Germline V gene data show CDR1 as GTSNPN and CDR2 as SVGIG (reference sequence). V was pared by 0 bases and J by 6 bases, with 11 bases between. There are 13 residues in the CDR3. The CDR3 region has the DNA TGTGCCTGGAGTGTAGGGGCAGGGGATGGCTACACCTTC. Translated, it gives CAWSVGAGDGYTF. The full variable domain, rest sourced from reference TRBV30 and TRBJ1-2, is SQTIHQWPATLVQPVGSPLSLECTVEGTSNPNLYWYRQAAGRGLQLLFYSVGIGQISSEVPQNLSASRPQDRQFILSSKKLLLSDSGFYLCAWSVGAGDGYTFGSGTRLTVV.

The J gene is TRBJ1-1, the V gene TRBV29-1; tentative D call: TRBD1 (5 bases). This CDR3 has 13 residues. V was cut by 3 bases and J by 6 bases, with 14 bases left in between. Germline loops: CDR1 SQVTM, CDR2 ANQGSEA. The CDR3 DNA reads TGCAGCGTTGATGGCCAGGGTAGGGCTGAAGCTTTCTTT. It translates to CSVDGQGRAEAFF.

The chain couples TRBV9 to TRBJ2-2; 8 bases are a match to TRBD2. Losses at the gene ends were 6 bases for V and 1 base for J; bases not matched to a gene: 2. Per germline, CDR1 SGDLS and CDR2 YYNGEE. This CDR3 region has 14 residues. The chain's CDR3 is CASTAGGNTGELFF. The CDR3 DNA reads TGTGCCAGCACGGCGGGGGGGAACACCGGGGAGCTGTTTTTT.

The chain carries TRBV29-1 and TRBJ1-2, with D perhaps TRBD1 (6 bases). Trimming left V 1 base short and J 8 bases short, with 14 bases between. Per the germline V gene, CDR1 is SQVTM and CDR2 is ANQGSEA. The CDR3 spans 13 residues. The DNA of the CDR3 is TGCAGCGTTGAAGTACAGGGAGTTGGAGGCTACACCTTC. This gives the protein CSVEVQGVGGYTF.

The chain uses TRBV30 and TRBJ2-7; unclear D gene. Germline V gene lookup returns CDR1 GTSNPN and CDR2 SVGIG (reference sequence). This CDR3 contains 13 residues. Trimming cost V 1 base and J 0 bases, with 7 bases left between them. The chain's CDR3 is CAWSEQSSYEQYF. In DNA form, the CDR3 reads TGTGCCTGGAGTGAACAGAGCTCCTACGAGCAGTACTTC.

The genes are TRBV11-2 and TRBJ1-6; D is uncertain. Germline V gene lookup returns CDR1 SGHAT and CDR2 FQNNGV. The CDR3 extends over 13 amino acids. V dropped 2 bases and J dropped 10 bases, with 9 bases sitting between them. CDR3 amino acids: CASSLTLVSPLHF. The CDR3 coding sequence is TGTGCCAGCAGCTTAACCTTAGTGTCACCCCTCCACTTT.

The rearrangement joins TRBV5-5 to TRBJ2-3, with TRBD2 as a possible D gene (6 bases). The germline V gene encodes CDR1 SGHKS and CDR2 YYEKEE (reference sequence). The V end was cut by 4 bases, the J end by 4 bases, with 13 bases between. This CDR3 is 14 amino acids long. This chain's CDR3 is CASSGGGIADTQYF. CDR3 coding DNA: TGTGCCAGCAGCGGTGGGGGGATCGCAGATACGCAGTATTTT.

This rearrangement joins TRBV6-5 to TRBJ2-5, with 9 nucleotides matching TRBD1. J was trimmed by 5 bases and V by 6 bases; bases with no gene match: 7. The V gene's germline CDR1 is MNHEY and CDR2 SVGAGI. The CDR3 is 14 amino acids. The CDR3 bases are TGTGCCAGCAGGATACAGGGGGCAGGGGAGACCCAGTACTTC. It encodes CASRIQGAGETQYF.